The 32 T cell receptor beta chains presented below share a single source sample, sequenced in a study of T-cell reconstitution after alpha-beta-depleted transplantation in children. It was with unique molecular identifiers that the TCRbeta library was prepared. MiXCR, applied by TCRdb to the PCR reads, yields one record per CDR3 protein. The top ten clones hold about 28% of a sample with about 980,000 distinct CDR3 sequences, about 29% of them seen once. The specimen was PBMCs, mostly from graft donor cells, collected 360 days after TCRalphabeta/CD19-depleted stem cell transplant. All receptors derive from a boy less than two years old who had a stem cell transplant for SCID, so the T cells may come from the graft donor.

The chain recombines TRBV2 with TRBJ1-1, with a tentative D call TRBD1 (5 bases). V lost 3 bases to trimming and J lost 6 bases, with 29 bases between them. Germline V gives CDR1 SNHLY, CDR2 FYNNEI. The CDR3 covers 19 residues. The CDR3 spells CASSERILSLGAERAEAFF. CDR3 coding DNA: TGTGCCAGCAGTGAGAGGATCCTCTCCCTCGGGGCCGAACGCGCTGAAGCTTTCTTT.

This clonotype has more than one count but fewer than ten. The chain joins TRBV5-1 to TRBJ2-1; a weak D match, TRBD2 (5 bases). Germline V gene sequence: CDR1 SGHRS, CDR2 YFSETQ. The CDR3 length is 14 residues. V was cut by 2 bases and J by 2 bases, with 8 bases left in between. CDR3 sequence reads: CASSFRDTYNEQFF. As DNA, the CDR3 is TGCGCCAGCAGCTTCCGGGATACCTACAATGAGCAGTTCTTC.

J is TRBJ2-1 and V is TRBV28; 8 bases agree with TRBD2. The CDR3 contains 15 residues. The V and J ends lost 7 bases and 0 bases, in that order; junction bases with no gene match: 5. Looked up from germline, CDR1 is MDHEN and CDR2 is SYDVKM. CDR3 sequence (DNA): TGTGCCAGCATCCCGGGGGGGGTCTCCTACAATGAGCAGTTCTTC. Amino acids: CASIPGGVSYNEQFF.

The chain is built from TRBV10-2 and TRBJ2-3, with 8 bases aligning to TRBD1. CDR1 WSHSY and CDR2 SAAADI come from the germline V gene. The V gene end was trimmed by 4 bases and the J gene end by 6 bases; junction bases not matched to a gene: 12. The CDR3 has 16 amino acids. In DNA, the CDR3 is TGCGCCAGCAGTGGACACGACAGGGGTGAGGTCGATACGCAGTATTTT. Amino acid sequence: CASSGHDRGEVDTQYF.

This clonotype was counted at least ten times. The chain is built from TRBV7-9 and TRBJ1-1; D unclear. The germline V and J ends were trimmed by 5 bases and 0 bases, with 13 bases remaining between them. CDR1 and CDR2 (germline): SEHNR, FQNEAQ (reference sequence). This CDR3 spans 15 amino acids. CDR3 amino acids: CASSPPYSVNTEAFF. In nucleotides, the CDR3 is TGTGCCAGCAGCCCACCTTACTCGGTGAACACTGAAGCTTTCTTT.

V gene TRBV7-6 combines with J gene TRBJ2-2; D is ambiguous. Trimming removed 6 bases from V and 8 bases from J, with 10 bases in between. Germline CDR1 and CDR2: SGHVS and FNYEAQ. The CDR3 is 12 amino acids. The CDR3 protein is CASSPAGGELFF. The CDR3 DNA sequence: TGTGCCAGCAGTCCCGCCGGGGGGGAGCTGTTTTTT.

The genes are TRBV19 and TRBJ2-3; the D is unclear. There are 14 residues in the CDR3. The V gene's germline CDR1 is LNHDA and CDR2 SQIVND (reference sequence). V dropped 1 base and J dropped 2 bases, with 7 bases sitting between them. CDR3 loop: CASSIGGYTDTQYF. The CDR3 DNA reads TGTGCCAGTAGTATAGGCGGATACACAGATACGCAGTATTTT.

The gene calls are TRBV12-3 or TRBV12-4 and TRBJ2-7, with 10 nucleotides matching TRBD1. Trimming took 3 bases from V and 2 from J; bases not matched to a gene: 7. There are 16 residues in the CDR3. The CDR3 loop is CASSFRAGTGAYEQYF. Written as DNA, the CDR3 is TGTGCCAGCAGTTTTCGGGCGGGGACAGGGGCCTACGAGCAGTACTTC.

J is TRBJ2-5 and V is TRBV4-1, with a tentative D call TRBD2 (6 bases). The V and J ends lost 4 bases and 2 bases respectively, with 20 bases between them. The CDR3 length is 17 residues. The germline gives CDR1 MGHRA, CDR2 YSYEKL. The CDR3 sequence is CASSPGSIGGFQETQYF. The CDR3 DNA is TGCGCCAGCAGCCCAGGTTCGATCGGGGGATTTCAAGAGACCCAGTACTTC.

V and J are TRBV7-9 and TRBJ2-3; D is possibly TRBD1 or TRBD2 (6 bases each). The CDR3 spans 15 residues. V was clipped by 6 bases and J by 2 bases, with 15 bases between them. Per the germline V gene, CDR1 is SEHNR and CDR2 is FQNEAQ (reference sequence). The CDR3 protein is CASRPLGGPTDTQYF. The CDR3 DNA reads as TGTGCCAGCAGGCCCCTAGGGGGGCCCACAGATACGCAGTATTTT.

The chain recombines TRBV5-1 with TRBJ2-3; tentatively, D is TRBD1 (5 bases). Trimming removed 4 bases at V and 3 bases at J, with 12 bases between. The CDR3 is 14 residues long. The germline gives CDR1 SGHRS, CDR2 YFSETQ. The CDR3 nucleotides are TGCGCCAGCAGCCCGACAGCCCAGACAGATACGCAGTATTTT. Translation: CASSPTAQTDTQYF.

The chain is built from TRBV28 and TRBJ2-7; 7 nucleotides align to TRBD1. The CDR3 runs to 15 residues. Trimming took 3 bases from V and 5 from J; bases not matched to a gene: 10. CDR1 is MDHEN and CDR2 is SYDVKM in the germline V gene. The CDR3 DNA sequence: TGTGCCAGCAGTTTGATATCCAGGGGGATCAACGAGCAGTACTTC. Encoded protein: CASSLISRGINEQYF.

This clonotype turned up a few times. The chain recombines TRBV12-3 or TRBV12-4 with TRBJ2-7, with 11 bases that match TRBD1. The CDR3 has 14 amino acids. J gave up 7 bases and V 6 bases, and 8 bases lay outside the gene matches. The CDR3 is CASSSPGTGGEQYF. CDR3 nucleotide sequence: TGTGCCAGCAGCTCCCCCGGGACAGGGGGGGAGCAGTACTTC.

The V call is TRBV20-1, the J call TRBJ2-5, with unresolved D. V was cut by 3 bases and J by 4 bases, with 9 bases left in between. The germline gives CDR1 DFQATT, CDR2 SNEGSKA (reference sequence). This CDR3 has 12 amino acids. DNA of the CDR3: TGCAGTGCTAGCTCCATAGGAGAGACCCAGTACTTC. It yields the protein CSASSIGETQYF.

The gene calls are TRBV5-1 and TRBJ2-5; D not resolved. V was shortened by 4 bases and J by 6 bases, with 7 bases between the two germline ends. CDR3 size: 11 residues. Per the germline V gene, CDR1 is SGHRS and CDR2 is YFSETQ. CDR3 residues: CASSDQQTQYF. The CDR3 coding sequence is TGCGCCAGCAGCGACCAGCAGACCCAGTACTTC.

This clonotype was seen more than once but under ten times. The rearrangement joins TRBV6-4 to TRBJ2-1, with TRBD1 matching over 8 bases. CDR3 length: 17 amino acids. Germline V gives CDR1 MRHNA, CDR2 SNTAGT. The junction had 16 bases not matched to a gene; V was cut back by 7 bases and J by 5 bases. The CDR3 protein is CASTTRTGQVLNNEQFF. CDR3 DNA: TGTGCCAGCACCACACGGACAGGGCAAGTATTGAACAATGAGCAGTTCTTC.

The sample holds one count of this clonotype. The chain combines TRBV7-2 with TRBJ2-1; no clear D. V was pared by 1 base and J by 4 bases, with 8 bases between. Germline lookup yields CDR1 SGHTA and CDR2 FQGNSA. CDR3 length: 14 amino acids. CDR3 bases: TGTGCCAGCAGCTTAGAGTATCTATACAATGAGCAGTTCTTC. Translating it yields CASSLEYLYNEQFF. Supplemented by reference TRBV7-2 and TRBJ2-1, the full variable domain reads GAGVSQSPSNKVTEKGKDVELRCDPISGHTALYWYRQSLGQGLEFLIYFQGNSAPDKSGLPSDRFSAERTGGSVSTLTIQRTQQEDSAVYLCASSLEYLYNEQFFGPGTRLTVL.

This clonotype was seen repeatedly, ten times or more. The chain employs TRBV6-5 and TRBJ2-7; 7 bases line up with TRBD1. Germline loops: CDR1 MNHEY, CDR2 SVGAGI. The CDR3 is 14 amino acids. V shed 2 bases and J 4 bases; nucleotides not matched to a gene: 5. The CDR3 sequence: CASSYKGAEYEQYF. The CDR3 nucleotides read TGTGCCAGCAGTTACAAGGGGGCAGAATACGAGCAGTACTTC.

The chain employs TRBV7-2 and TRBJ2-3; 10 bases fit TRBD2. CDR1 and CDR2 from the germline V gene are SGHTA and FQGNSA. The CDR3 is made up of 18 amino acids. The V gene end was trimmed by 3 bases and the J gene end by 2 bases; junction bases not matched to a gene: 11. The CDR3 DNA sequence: TGTGCCAGCAGCTTTGCTAGCGGGGGCCCCGGATTCACAGATACGCAGTATTTT. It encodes CASSFASGGPGFTDTQYF.

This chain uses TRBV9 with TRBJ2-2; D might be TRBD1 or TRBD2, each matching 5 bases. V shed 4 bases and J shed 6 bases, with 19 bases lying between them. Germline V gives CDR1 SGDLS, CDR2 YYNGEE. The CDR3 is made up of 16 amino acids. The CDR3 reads CASSSPGRSGAGELFF. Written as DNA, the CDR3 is TGTGCCAGCAGCTCGCCGGGACGGTCCGGAGCCGGGGAGCTGTTTTTT.

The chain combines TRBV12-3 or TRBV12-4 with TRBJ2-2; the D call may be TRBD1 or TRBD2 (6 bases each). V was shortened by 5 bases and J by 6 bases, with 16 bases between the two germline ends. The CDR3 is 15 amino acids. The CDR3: CASSTYRGVPGELFF. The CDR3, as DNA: TGTGCCAGCAGTACTTATAGGGGGGTCCCCGGGGAGCTGTTTTTT.

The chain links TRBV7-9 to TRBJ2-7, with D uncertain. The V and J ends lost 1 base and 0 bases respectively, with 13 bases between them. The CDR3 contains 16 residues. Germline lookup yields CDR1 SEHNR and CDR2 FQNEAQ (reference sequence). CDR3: CASSLVGSKHSYEQYF. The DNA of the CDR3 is TGTGCCAGCAGCTTAGTGGGCTCGAAGCACTCCTACGAGCAGTACTTC. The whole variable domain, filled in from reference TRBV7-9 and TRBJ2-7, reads DTGVSQNPRHKITKRGQNVTFRCDPISEHNRLYWYRQTLGQGPEFLTYFQNEAQLEKSRLLSDRFSAERPKGSFSTLEIQRTEQGDSAMYLCASSLVGSKHSYEQYFGPGTRLTVT.

CDR3: CATSRAQGYTEAFF. In DNA, the CDR3 is TGTGCCACCAGCAGAGCACAGGGATACACTGAAGCTTTCTTT. The chain uses TRBV15 and TRBJ1-1, with D possibly matching TRBD1 (6 bases). V was trimmed by 1 base and J by 3 bases, leaving 9 bases between them. The CDR3 is 14 amino acids. The V gene's germline CDR1 is LNHNV and CDR2 YYDKDF (reference sequence).

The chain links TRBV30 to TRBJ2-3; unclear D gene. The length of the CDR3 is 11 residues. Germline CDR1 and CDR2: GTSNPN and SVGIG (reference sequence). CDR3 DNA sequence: TGTGCAGGGAAAGGGACAGATACGCAGTATTTT. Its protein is CAGKGTDTQYF.

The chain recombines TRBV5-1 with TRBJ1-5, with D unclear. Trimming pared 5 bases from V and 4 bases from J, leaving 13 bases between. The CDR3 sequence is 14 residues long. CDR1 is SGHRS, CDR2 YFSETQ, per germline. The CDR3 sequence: CASRTVFGNQPQHF. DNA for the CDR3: TGCGCCAGCAGGACGGTTTTCGGGAATCAGCCCCAGCATTTT.

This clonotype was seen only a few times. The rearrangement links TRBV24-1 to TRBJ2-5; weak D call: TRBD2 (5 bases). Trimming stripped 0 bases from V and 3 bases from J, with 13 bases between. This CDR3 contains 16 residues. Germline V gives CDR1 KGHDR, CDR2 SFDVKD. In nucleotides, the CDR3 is TGTGCCACCAGTGATTTGAACGAGGGTTTGAAAGAGACCCAGTACTTC. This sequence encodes CATSDLNEGLKETQYF.

Here the CDR3 reads CASSLRDLDRAEGQPQHF. The CDR3 DNA reads TGTGCCAGCAGTTTAAGGGATCTGGACCGAGCGGAGGGACAGCCCCAGCATTTT. The J gene is TRBJ1-5, the V gene TRBV28; D not certain. Trimming removed 2 bases at V and 7 bases at J, with 24 bases between. The CDR3 runs 18 residues. Germline V gene lookup returns CDR1 MDHEN and CDR2 SYDVKM.

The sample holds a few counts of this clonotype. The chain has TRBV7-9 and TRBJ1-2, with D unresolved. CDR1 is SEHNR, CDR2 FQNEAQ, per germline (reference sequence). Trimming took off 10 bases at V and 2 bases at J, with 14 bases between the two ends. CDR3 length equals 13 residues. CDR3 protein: CATLMFSNYGYTF. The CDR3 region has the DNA TGTGCCACACTTATGTTTTCCAACTATGGCTACACCTTC.

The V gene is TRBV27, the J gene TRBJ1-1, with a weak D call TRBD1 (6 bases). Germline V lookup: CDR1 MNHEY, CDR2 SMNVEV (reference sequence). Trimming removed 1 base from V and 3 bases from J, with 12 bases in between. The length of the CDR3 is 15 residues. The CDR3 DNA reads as TGTGCCAGCAGTTTATTGGGGGGCGCGTACACTGAAGCTTTCTTT. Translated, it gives CASSLLGGAYTEAFF.

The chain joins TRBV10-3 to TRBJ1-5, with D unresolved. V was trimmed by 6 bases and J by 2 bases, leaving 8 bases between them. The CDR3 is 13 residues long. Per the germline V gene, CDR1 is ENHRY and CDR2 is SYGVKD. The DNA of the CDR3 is TGTGCCATCAGGGCCGGAGGCAATCAGCCCCAGCATTTT. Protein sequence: CAIRAGGNQPQHF.

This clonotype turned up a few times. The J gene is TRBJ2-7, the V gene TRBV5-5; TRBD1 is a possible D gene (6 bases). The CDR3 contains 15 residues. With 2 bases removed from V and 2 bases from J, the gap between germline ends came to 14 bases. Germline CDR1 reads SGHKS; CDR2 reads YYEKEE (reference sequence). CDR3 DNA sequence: TGTGCCAGCAGCTTCAGGGGATGGGGTGCCTACGAGCAGTACTTC. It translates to CASSFRGWGAYEQYF.

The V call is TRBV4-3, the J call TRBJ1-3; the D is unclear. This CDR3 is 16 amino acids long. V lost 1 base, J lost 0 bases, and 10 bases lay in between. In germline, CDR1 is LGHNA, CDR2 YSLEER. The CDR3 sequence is CASSQATAYSGNTIYF. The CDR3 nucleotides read TGCGCCAGCAGCCAAGCAACGGCGTACTCTGGAAACACCATATATTTT.